The 13 T cell receptor beta chains below were found in one sample sequenced in a study of T-cell reconstitution after alpha-beta-depleted transplantation in children. Preparation of the TCRbeta library was carried out with unique molecular identifiers. MiXCR was run by TCRdb on the PCR reads, yielding one entry per CDR3 protein. Among about 270,000 distinct CDR3 sequences listed, 9.9% were seen once. Sequencing used PBMCs from the stem cell graft donor, obtained from the stem cell graft. The receptors were sampled from a human donor who donated a stem cell graft to a child with SCID.

This chain links TRBV12-3 or TRBV12-4 with TRBJ2-1; maybe TRBD2 (5 bases). The CDR3 totals 11 residues. Trimming pared 3 bases from V and 10 bases from J, leaving 7 bases between. The CDR3 reads CASSFSAEQFF. The CDR3 DNA reads as TGTGCCAGCAGTTTTAGCGCGGAGCAGTTCTTC.

This clonotype was recorded a few times. The chain couples TRBV6-5 to TRBJ2-7, with 8 positions matching TRBD1. Germline CDR1 reads MNHEY; CDR2 reads SVGAGI. The CDR3 contains 15 residues. The junction had 3 bases not matched to a gene; V was cut back by 0 bases and J by 2 bases. CDR3 protein: CASSYSWTGTYEQYF. The CDR3 coding sequence is TGTGCCAGCAGTTACTCATGGACAGGGACCTACGAGCAGTACTTC.

This clonotype was observed a few times. This rearrangement joins TRBV6-5 to TRBJ2-4, with 7 nucleotides matching TRBD1. The CDR3 has 12 amino acids. Trimming at V came to 7 bases and at J to 7 bases, leaving 4 bases not matched to a gene. CDR1 and CDR2 (germline): MNHEY, SVGAGI. In DNA form, the CDR3 reads TGTGCCAGCATCGACAGGGTCAACATTCAGTACTTC. This translates into CASIDRVNIQYF.

The chain links TRBV5-1 to TRBJ2-3; TRBD1 might be the D (6 bases). The V gene's germline CDR1 is SGHRS and CDR2 YFSETQ. V was cut by 5 bases and J by 0 bases, with 13 bases left in between. The CDR3 is 15 residues long. The CDR3 bases are TGCGCCAGCAGAGTAACAGGGTGGAGCACAGATACGCAGTATTTT. Translation: CASRVTGWSTDTQYF.

The chain joins TRBV9 to TRBJ2-1; 11 nucleotides align to TRBD2. Germline V gives CDR1 SGDLS, CDR2 YYNGEE. V dropped 4 bases and J dropped 7; count of bases not matched to a gene: 7. The CDR3 runs to 15 residues. CDR3 DNA sequence: TGTGCCAGCAGCTCAACTAGCGGGGGACGAAATGAGCAGTTCTTC. Its protein product is CASSSTSGGRNEQFF. Supplemented by reference TRBV9 and TRBJ2-1, the full variable domain reads DSGVTQTPKHLITATGQRVTLRCSPRSGDLSVYWYQQSLDQGLQFLIQYYNGEERAKGNILERFSAQQFPDLHSELNLSSLELGDSALYFCASSSTSGGRNEQFFGPGTRLTVL.

This clonotype was counted at least ten times. This chain connects TRBV12-3 or TRBV12-4 to TRBJ1-1, with D possibly being TRBD1 (6 bases). The CDR3 is made up of 15 amino acids. Trimming stripped 3 bases from V and 2 bases from J, with 13 bases between. CDR3 in DNA: TGTGCCAGCAGTTTGAGGGGGGAGATAAACACTGAAGCTTTCTTT. Translation gives CASSLRGEINTEAFF.

This clonotype was recorded a few times. J is TRBJ2-5 and V is TRBV12-5; D perhaps matches TRBD1 (6 bases). Per germline, CDR1 LGHNT and CDR2 FRNRAP. The CDR3 totals 18 residues. The ends were cut back, 0 bases at V and 2 bases at J, with 19 bases in the middle. CDR3 residues: CASGLVRGGAYKQETQYF. The CDR3 coding sequence is TGTGCTAGTGGTTTGGTAAGAGGGGGTGCGTATAAGCAAGAGACCCAGTACTTC.

The V call is TRBV19, the J call TRBJ2-7, with D maybe TRBD1 (5 bases). The CDR3 is 15 residues long. Trimming took 6 bases from V and 6 from J, leaving 21 bases between them. Looked up from germline, CDR1 is LNHDA and CDR2 is SQIVND (reference sequence). The chain's CDR3 is CASSSEWGPFREQYF. As DNA, the CDR3 is TGTGCCAGTAGCTCCGAGTGGGGCCCATTTCGCGAGCAGTACTTC.

A few counts support this clonotype. The chain couples TRBV18 to TRBJ2-1; D gene ambiguous. The germline gives CDR1 KGHSH, CDR2 LQKENI. The V end was cut by 3 bases, the J end by 0 bases, with 12 bases between. The CDR3 extends over 16 amino acids. The CDR3 DNA follows: TGTGCCAGCTCACCCGGTAAACTCCTCTCCTACAATGAGCAGTTCTTC. As protein: CASSPGKLLSYNEQFF.

This clonotype occurred a few times. The J gene is TRBJ2-5, the V gene TRBV11-1; D is perhaps TRBD1 (5 bases). The CDR3 contains 14 residues. Germline loops: CDR1 SGHAT, CDR2 FQDESV (reference sequence). V dropped 5 bases and J dropped 1 base, with 11 bases sitting between them. The CDR3 region is CASSLRQLQETQYF. CDR3 nucleotide sequence: TGTGCCAGCAGCCTCCGACAGCTCCAAGAGACCCAGTACTTC.

The chain links TRBV7-9 to TRBJ2-3, with D possibly matching TRBD2 (6 bases). Trimming pared 0 bases from V and 0 bases from J, leaving 10 bases between. This CDR3 comprises 16 residues. Germline V gene lookup returns CDR1 SEHNR and CDR2 FQNEAQ (reference sequence). The CDR3 sequence: CASSLAGSGSTDTQYF. CDR3 nucleotide sequence: TGTGCCAGCAGCTTAGCGGGTAGCGGAAGCACAGATACGCAGTATTTT.

The V call is TRBV5-8, the J call TRBJ2-4; no reliable D call. This CDR3 has 14 amino acids. Trimming took off 2 bases at V and 0 bases at J, with 6 bases between the two ends. Germline V gives CDR1 SGHTS, CDR2 YDEGEE. This CDR3 reads CASSFLRAKNIQYF. The CDR3, as DNA: TGTGCCAGCAGCTTCCTACGAGCCAAAAACATTCAGTACTTC.

This clonotype was detected ten times or more. The chain joins TRBV12-3 or TRBV12-4 to TRBJ2-5; TRBD1 matches 8 bases. J lost 4 bases, V lost 5 bases, and 12 bases had no gene match. The CDR3 contains 16 residues. The CDR3 nucleotides read TGTGCCAGCAGTGGTAAAGGACAGGGTGGCAGAGAGACCCAGTACTTC. Translating gives CASSGKGQGGRETQYF.